One and the same sample provided the 5 T cell receptor beta chains below, sequenced in a study of early T cells in non-severe SARS-CoV-2 infection (dated by TCRdb to the early 2020s). The library relied on 5' RACE. The data were produced on a NextSeq 500. Through fastp at Q25 and MiXCR, TCRdb rebuilt clones from the public reads, retaining in-frame beta chains. CDR3 protein sequences are deduplicated, and each keeps its most common genes and DNA. In all, the sample holds approximately 46,000 distinct CDR3 sequences, and about a tenth of those were seen once. The ten largest make up 15% of the sample. The sequenced sample consisted of whole blood. These TCRs come from an adult who was a healthcare worker with PCR-confirmed SARS-CoV-2 infection or an uninfected control (not recorded which).

This sequence joins TRBV5-1 and TRBJ2-1; 7 nucleotides agree with TRBD1. The CDR3 runs to 15 residues. V was clipped by 4 bases and J by 4 bases; unmatched bases: 8. Germline CDR1 is SGHRS and CDR2 is YFSETQ. Written as DNA, the CDR3 is TGCGCCAGCAGCCCCACGACAGGGACATACAATGAGCAGTTCTTC. Protein sequence: CASSPTTGTYNEQFF.

Many counts were recorded for this clonotype. The rearrangement uses TRBV7-8 and TRBJ2-7; D is ambiguous. This CDR3 contains 13 residues. V dropped 3 bases and J dropped 3 bases, with 9 bases sitting between them. The germline V gene has CDR1 SGHVS and CDR2 FQNEAQ. CDR3 sequence reads: CASSLGPIYEQYF. The CDR3 nucleotides are TGTGCCAGCAGCTTGGGTCCGATCTACGAGCAGTACTTC.

Notes on this clonotype: One end of the junction is discordant with germline, which a read error may explain. The V gene is TRBV7-7, the J gene TRBJ2-1; TRBD2 might be the D (6 bases). The CDR3 totals 14 residues. The germline gives CDR1 SSHAT, CDR2 FNYEAQ (reference sequence). The CDR3 coding sequence is TGTGCTAGCAGCTTAGCGGACGGTGACAATGAGCAGTTCTTC. Translated, it gives CASSLADGDNEQFF. Full variable domain (missing parts from reference TRBV7-7 and TRBJ2-1): GAGVSQSPRYKVTKRGQDVTLRCDPISSHATLYWYQQALGQGPEFLTYFNYEAQPDKSGLPSDRFSAERPEGSISTLTIQRTEQRDSAMYRCASSLADGDNEQFFGPGTRLTVL.

The V gene is TRBV7-9, the J gene TRBJ2-2; 11 bases agree with TRBD2. J gave up 16 bases and V 5 bases, and 9 bases lay outside the gene matches. The CDR3 sequence is 13 residues long. The germline V gene encodes CDR1 SEHNR and CDR2 FQNEAQ (reference sequence). Here the CDR3 reads CASSTYSSGRTFF. Here the CDR3 DNA reads TGTGCCAGCAGCACCTATTCTAGCGGGAGGACGTTTTTT.

The table lists this clonotype with many counts. The chain carries TRBV7-2 and TRBJ2-4; 7 nucleotides match TRBD2. The germline gives CDR1 SGHTA, CDR2 FQGNSA. V shed 4 bases and J 0 bases; nucleotides not matched to a gene: 15. The CDR3 covers 19 residues. The chain's CDR3 is CASSSVFGGGILAKNIQYF. The CDR3 region has the DNA TGTGCCAGCAGCTCGGTATTTGGGGGAGGGATCCTAGCCAAAAACATTCAGTACTTC.